These 30 T cell receptor beta chains share one sample of origin, sequenced in a study of OX40 agonist ivuxolimab in advanced cancers. Library creation used the immunoSEQ multiplex PCR assay. TCRdb retrieved this table from immuneACCESS and kept in-frame rearrangements only. Not all clones are present; in checked studies, unresolved V genes account for under half, and no reason is known for the remainder. This sample holds nearly 70,000 clones; about 84% were observed only once. Roughly 6.1% of the sample rests with the top ten. Source: CD4+ or CD8+ T cells sorted from blood, taken in a trial of the OX40 agonist ivuxolimab. These receptors were collected from an adult with an advanced solid tumor such as melanoma, head and neck, liver or kidney cancer.

The chain has TRBV9 and TRBJ1-4; the D gene is possibly TRBD1 (5 bases). V lost 3 bases, J lost 0 bases, and 9 bases lay in between. Germline CDR1 and CDR2: SGDLS and YYNGEE. The CDR3 covers 15 residues. The CDR3 loop reads CASSGTGATNEKLFF. CDR3 in DNA: TGTGCCAGCAGCGGTACAGGAGCAACTAATGAAAAACTGTTTTTT. The full variable domain, with the rest looked up from reference TRBV9 and TRBJ1-4, is DSGVTQTPKHLITATGQRVTLRCSPRSGDLSVYWYQQSLDQGLQFLIQYYNGEERAKGNILERFSAQQFPDLHSELNLSSLELGDSALYFCASSGTGATNEKLFFGSGTQLSVL.

This clone was seen a handful of times. V usage is TRBV9 and J usage is TRBJ2-5; TRBD1 matches at 7 bases. Germline-derived CDR1 and CDR2 are SGDLS and YYNGEE. The CDR3 consists of 16 residues. The ends lost 0 bases at V and 3 bases at J; junction bases unmatched: 8. The CDR3 is CASSVAGQNGKETQYF. The CDR3 DNA reads TGTGCCAGCAGCGTAGCGGGACAGAATGGAAAAGAGACCCAGTACTTC.

The chain has TRBV28 and TRBJ1-6; 9 bases fit TRBD1. J gave up 10 bases and V 3 bases, and 4 bases lay outside the gene matches. The CDR3 extends over 14 amino acids. Germline loops: CDR1 MDHEN, CDR2 SYDVKM. The CDR3 here is CASSFGQGISPLHF. The CDR3 DNA sequence: TGTGCCAGCAGTTTCGGACAGGGGATCTCACCCCTCCACTTT.

V is TRBV2 and J is TRBJ1-5, with D tentatively TRBD1 (6 bases). The germline gives CDR1 SNHLY, CDR2 FYNNEI. This CDR3 has 15 residues. V lost 2 bases to trimming and J lost 3 bases, with 11 bases between them. For the CDR3, the DNA is TGTGCCAGCAGTGAACAGGGGTCGGACAATCAGCCCCAGCATTTT. This codes for CASSEQGSDNQPQHF.

The genes are TRBV29-1 and TRBJ2-1; D is uncertain. The CDR3 has 12 amino acids. With 4 bases removed from V and 6 bases from J, the gap between germline ends came to 10 bases. CDR1 and CDR2 (germline): SQVTM, ANQGSEA. The CDR3 here is CSVVAYRNEQFF. The DNA of the CDR3 is TGCAGCGTTGTGGCGTACCGCAATGAGCAGTTCTTC.

This clone has just one count. V usage is TRBV7-9 and J usage is TRBJ2-3; 7 bases agree with TRBD2. Germline V gene sequence: CDR1 SEHNR, CDR2 FQNEAQ (reference sequence). With V trimmed by 5 bases and J by 1 base, 6 bases remained unmatched. CDR3 size: 15 residues. CDR3: CASSPGGEGTDTQYF. The CDR3 bases are TGTGCCAGCAGCCCTGGGGGGGAGGGCACAGATACGCAGTATTTT. The complete variable domain, with remaining parts taken from reference TRBV7-9 and TRBJ2-3, reads DTGVSQNPRHKITKRGQNVTFRCDPISEHNRLYWYRQTLGQGPEFLTYFQNEAQLEKSRLLSDRFSAERPKGSFSTLEIQRTEQGDSAMYLCASSPGGEGTDTQYFGPGTRLTVL.

This chain connects TRBV18 to TRBJ2-6; D gene ambiguous. CDR1 is KGHSH, CDR2 LQKENI, per germline. The CDR3 is 15 residues long. V lost 3 bases, J lost 1 base, and 7 bases lay in between. This CDR3 is CASSPMGSGANVLTF. The CDR3 DNA follows: TGTGCCAGCTCACCGATGGGGTCTGGGGCCAACGTCCTGACTTTC.

The genes are TRBV19 and TRBJ1-1, with a possible D match to TRBD1 (6 bases). CDR1 and CDR2 (germline): LNHDA, SQIVND (reference sequence). The CDR3 is made up of 14 amino acids. Trimming removed 4 bases at V and 1 base at J, with 10 bases between. The CDR3 reads CASSSGGRNTEAFF. The CDR3 DNA reads TGTGCCAGTAGTAGCGGGGGCAGGAACACTGAAGCTTTCTTT.

The V call is TRBV5-5, the J call TRBJ2-2; D not certain. Germline V gene lookup returns CDR1 SGHKS and CDR2 YYEKEE (reference sequence). The CDR3 runs 12 residues. V lost 0 bases to trimming and J lost 7 bases, with 4 bases between them. The CDR3 reads CASSLALGELFF. CDR3 sequence (DNA): TGTGCCAGCAGCTTGGCCCTCGGGGAGCTGTTTTTT. Full variable domain (outside the CDR3, taken from reference TRBV5-5 and TRBJ2-2): DAGVTQSPTHLIKTRGQQVTLRCSPISGHKSVSWYQQVLGQGPQFIFQYYEKEERGRGNFPDRFSARQFPNYSSELNVNALLLGDSALYLCASSLALGELFFGEGSRLTVL.

The gene calls are TRBV6-5 and TRBJ2-3, with unresolved D. Germline V lookup: CDR1 MNHEY, CDR2 SVGAGI. CDR3 length equals 13 residues. Trimming left V 6 bases short and J 2 bases short, with 9 bases between. CDR3 bases: TGTGCCAGCAGCCCCGTTCCCACAGATACGCAGTATTTT. This codes for CASSPVPTDTQYF.

The genes are TRBV19 and TRBJ1-2, with a possible D match to TRBD1 (6 bases). Germline V lookup: CDR1 LNHDA, CDR2 SQIVND (reference sequence). This CDR3 contains 16 residues. V gave up 3 bases and J gave up 0 bases, with 14 bases separating them. The CDR3 loop reads CASSISPRTANYGYTF. CDR3 nucleotide sequence: TGTGCCAGTAGTATTTCTCCCCGGACAGCTAACTATGGCTACACCTTC.

CDR3 nucleotides: TGTGCCAGCAGGGCTAGCGGGGGCAATGAGCAGTTCTTC. Its translation: CASRASGGNEQFF. The V gene is TRBV9, the J gene TRBJ2-1, with 10 bases lining up with TRBD2. V shed 5 bases, J shed 6 bases, and the junction held 2 bases outside the gene matches. Germline CDR1 and CDR2: SGDLS and YYNGEE. The CDR3 length is 13 residues.

This chain uses TRBV5-4 with TRBJ2-7, with 10 bases fitting TRBD1. This CDR3 spans 14 amino acids. J gave up 4 bases and V 4 bases, and 5 bases lay outside the gene matches. Germline loops: CDR1 SGHNT, CDR2 YYREEE (reference sequence). The CDR3 DNA is TGTGCCAGCAGCATCCGGGACAGGGGTTACGAGCAGTACTTC. Translated, it gives CASSIRDRGYEQYF. The full variable domain, in which reference TRBV5-4 and TRBJ2-7 provide the parts outside the CDR3, is ETGVTQSPTHLIKTRGQQVTLRCSSQSGHNTVSWYQQALGQGPQFIFQYYREEENGRGNFPPRFSGLQFPNYSSELNVNALELDDSALYLCASSIRDRGYEQYFGPGTRLTVT.

CDR3 sequence reads: CASSPGQGRSFSNQPQHF. The CDR3 DNA reads as TGCGCCAGCAGCCCGGGACAGGGGCGATCCTTTAGCAATCAGCCCCAGCATTTT. The chain uses TRBV4-1 and TRBJ1-5, with 10 bases matching TRBD1. Germline loops: CDR1 MGHRA, CDR2 YSYEKL. Germline trimming cut 4 bases from V and 0 bases from J; bases unmatched to any gene: 9. CDR3 length equals 18 residues.

The V call is TRBV7-9, the J call TRBJ2-5, with 11 bases that match TRBD2. Trimming at V came to 3 bases and at J to 5 bases, leaving 5 bases not matched to a gene. This CDR3 is 15 amino acids long. From germline, CDR1 is SEHNR and CDR2 FQNEAQ (reference sequence). As DNA, the CDR3 is TGTGCCAGCAGCTTTACTAGCGGGAGTGGGGAGACCCAGTACTTC. Its protein is CASSFTSGSGETQYF.

The chain's CDR3 is CASSLSGYEQYF. In DNA, the CDR3 is TGTGCCAGCAGTTTATCAGGATACGAGCAGTACTTC. The genes are TRBV28 and TRBJ2-7; D is unclear. CDR1 is MDHEN and CDR2 is SYDVKM in the germline V gene. This CDR3 comprises 12 residues. V was shortened by 1 base and J by 4 bases, with 5 bases between the two germline ends.

The chain combines TRBV7-9 with TRBJ2-1; TRBD1 is a possible D gene (5 bases). Germline-derived CDR1 and CDR2 are SEHNR and FQNEAQ (reference sequence). V was cut by 1 base and J by 4 bases, with 11 bases left in between. The CDR3 extends over 15 amino acids. The CDR3 protein is CASSLGRVLYNEQFF. The CDR3 DNA reads as TGTGCCAGCAGCTTAGGCAGGGTTCTATACAATGAGCAGTTCTTC. The entire variable domain, with the rest obtained from reference TRBV7-9 and TRBJ2-1, is as follows: DTGVSQNPRHKITKRGQNVTFRCDPISEHNRLYWYRQTLGQGPEFLTYFQNEAQLEKSRLLSDRFSAERPKGSFSTLEIQRTEQGDSAMYLCASSLGRVLYNEQFFGPGTRLTVL.

The rearrangement uses TRBV5-6 and TRBJ2-5; possibly TRBD2 for D (5 bases). The CDR3 has 16 amino acids. The germline gives CDR1 SGHDT, CDR2 YYEEEE. Deletions cut 6 bases from V and 0 bases from J, with 18 bases between. Here the CDR3 reads CASTTSGESYQETQYF. The CDR3 DNA reads as TGTGCCAGCACCACCTCCGGGGAATCGTACCAAGAGACCCAGTACTTC. Combining the CDR3 with reference TRBV5-6 and TRBJ2-5 gives the whole variable domain DAGVTQSPTHLIKTRGQQVTLRCSPKSGHDTVSWYQQALGQGPQFIFQYYEEEERQRGNFPDRFSGHQFPNYSSELNVNALLLGDSALYLCASTTSGESYQETQYFGPGTRLLVL.

V and J are TRBV10-3 and TRBJ2-1; 10 bases are a match to TRBD2. This CDR3 region has 14 residues. With 11 bases clipped from V and 7 bases from J, the junction kept 11 bases outside the gene matches. From germline, CDR1 is ENHRY and CDR2 SYGVKD. In nucleotides, the CDR3 is TGTGCCTCGGCGGCTAGCGGGAGTAGAAATGAGCAGTTCTTC. Its protein product is CASAASGSRNEQFF.

The V call is TRBV19, the J call TRBJ2-7; unclear D gene. The V end lost 4 bases, the J end lost 0 bases, and 10 bases lay between the germline ends. Germline V gene sequence: CDR1 LNHDA, CDR2 SQIVND (reference sequence). CDR3 length: 14 amino acids. CDR3 sequence: CASSRYSSSYEQYF. DNA of the CDR3: TGTGCCAGTAGTAGGTACAGCAGCTCCTACGAGCAGTACTTC. The variable domain in full, completed from reference TRBV19 and TRBJ2-7, reads DGGITQSPKYLFRKEGQNVTLSCEQNLNHDAMYWYRQDPGQGLRLIYYSQIVNDFQKGDIAEGYSVSREKKESFPLTVTSAQKNPTAFYLCASSRYSSSYEQYFGPGTRLTVT.

This chain uses TRBV18 with TRBJ2-7; 7 nucleotides line up with TRBD1. Germline CDR1 KGHSH, CDR2 LQKENI. This CDR3 is built from 17 residues. V dropped 3 bases and J dropped 0; count of bases not matched to a gene: 11. For the CDR3, the DNA is TGTGCCAGCTCACCCACATCAGGACAGGCTAGCTCCTACGAGCAGTACTTC. Translating it yields CASSPTSGQASSYEQYF.

This clone appeared a few times. The chain couples TRBV28 to TRBJ1-3; D might be TRBD1 (6 bases). Germline CDR1 and CDR2: MDHEN and SYDVKM. This CDR3 region has 14 residues. Trimming removed 7 bases from V and 8 bases from J, with 18 bases in between. The CDR3 reads CASKGGGTLYTIYF. The DNA of the CDR3 is TGTGCCAGCAAAGGCGGGGGGACATTGTACACCATATATTTT.

This chain connects TRBV28 to TRBJ1-3; D is undetermined. This CDR3 contains 14 residues. Germline V gene lookup returns CDR1 MDHEN and CDR2 SYDVKM. Trimming removed 3 bases at V and 2 bases at J, with 8 bases between. CDR3 in DNA: TGTGCCAGCAGTTTTCGGGGAGCTGGAAACACCATATATTTT. This codes for CASSFRGAGNTIYF.

The V and J genes are TRBV7-8 and TRBJ2-5, with 8 nucleotides matching TRBD2. The DNA end favors TRBJ2-7, so the J call may be wrong. CDR3 length equals 15 residues. Germline loops: CDR1 SGHVS, CDR2 FQNEAQ. The CDR3 region has the DNA TGTGCCAGCAGCTTAAGGGGCGGGGGGACATACGAGCAGTACTTC. This codes for CASSLRGGGTYEQYF.

The chain is built from TRBV19 and TRBJ2-4; 7 nucleotides match TRBD1. J gave up 0 bases and V 4 bases, and 6 bases lay outside the gene matches. The germline gives CDR1 LNHDA, CDR2 SQIVND (reference sequence). This CDR3 is built from 16 residues. CDR3 in DNA: TGTGCCAGTAGTACGACAGGGAAGAAAGCCAAAAACATTCAGTACTTC. This gives the protein CASSTTGKKAKNIQYF.

The chain combines TRBV5-1 with TRBJ1-4; D is undetermined. V was clipped by 0 bases and J by 1 base, with 4 bases between them. The germline CDR1 and CDR2 sequences are SGHRS and YFSETQ. This CDR3 has 14 residues. The CDR3 DNA is TGCGCCAGCAGCTTGGACAGAACTAATGAAAAACTGTTTTTT. The encoded protein is CASSLDRTNEKLFF.

CDR3 coding DNA: TGTGCCAGTAGTATTACGTGGGACAGGGGCTATGGCTACACCTTC. It is translated as CASSITWDRGYGYTF. The J gene is TRBJ1-2, the V gene TRBV19, with 10 nucleotides matching TRBD1. The CDR3 loop spans 15 amino acids. V lost 3 bases and J lost 4; bases outside the gene matches: 5. The germline CDR1 and CDR2 sequences are LNHDA and SQIVND (reference sequence).

This clone was recorded only once. The rearrangement uses TRBV5-1 and TRBJ2-7; maybe TRBD1 (6 bases). Trimming stripped 4 bases from V and 4 bases from J, with 21 bases between. There are 16 residues in the CDR3. CDR1 SGHRS and CDR2 YFSETQ come from the germline V gene. CDR3 amino acids: CASSRGGQGQGYEQYF. The CDR3 coding sequence is TGCGCCAGCAGCCGAGGGGGTCAGGGACAAGGATACGAGCAGTACTTC.

The chain joins TRBV5-1 to TRBJ1-3; D is uncertain. Germline V gene data show CDR1 as SGHRS and CDR2 as YFSETQ. This CDR3 contains 16 residues. V lost 0 bases, J lost 2 bases, and 12 bases lay in between. This CDR3 reads CASSLEPGRAGNTIYF. The CDR3 DNA reads as TGCGCCAGCAGCTTGGAGCCGGGAAGGGCTGGAAACACCATATATTTT.

This chain uses TRBV27 with TRBJ2-1; unclear D gene. Deletions cut 3 bases from V and 9 bases from J, with 12 bases between. CDR3 length: 13 residues. Germline lookup yields CDR1 MNHEY and CDR2 SMNVEV (reference sequence). The CDR3 DNA reads as TGTGCCAGCAGTTTTACCGCAGTAGCTGAGCAGTTCTTC. Translation gives CASSFTAVAEQFF.